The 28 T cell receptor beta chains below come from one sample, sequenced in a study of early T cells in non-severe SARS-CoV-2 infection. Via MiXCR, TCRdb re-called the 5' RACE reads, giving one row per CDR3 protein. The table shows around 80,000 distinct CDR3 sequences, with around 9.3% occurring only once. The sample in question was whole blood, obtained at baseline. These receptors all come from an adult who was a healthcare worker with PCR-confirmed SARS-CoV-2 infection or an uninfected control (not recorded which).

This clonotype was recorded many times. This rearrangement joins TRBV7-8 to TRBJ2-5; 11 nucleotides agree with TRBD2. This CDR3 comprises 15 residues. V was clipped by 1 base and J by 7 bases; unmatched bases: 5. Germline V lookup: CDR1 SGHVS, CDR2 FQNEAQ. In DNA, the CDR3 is TGTGCCAGCAGCTTAGGGGGCGGACTAGCGGGGACCCAGTACTTC. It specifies CASSLGGGLAGTQYF.

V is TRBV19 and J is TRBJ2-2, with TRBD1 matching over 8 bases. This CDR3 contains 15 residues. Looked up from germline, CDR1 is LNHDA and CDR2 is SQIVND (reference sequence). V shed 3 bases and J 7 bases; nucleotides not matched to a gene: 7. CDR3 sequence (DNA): TGTGCCAGTAGTATTGTGACAGGGGTGATCGGGGAGCTGTTTTTT. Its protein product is CASSIVTGVIGELFF.

CDR3 nucleotide sequence: TGTGCCAGCAGCGGACTACAACCGGGACATGGAAACGAGCAGTACTTC. Encoded protein: CASSGLQPGHGNEQYF. V usage is TRBV9 and J usage is TRBJ2-7, with D possibly TRBD1 on 6 matching bases. The germline CDR1 and CDR2 sequences are SGDLS and YYNGEE. This CDR3 has 16 amino acids. Trimming stripped 3 bases from V and 5 bases from J, with 21 bases between.

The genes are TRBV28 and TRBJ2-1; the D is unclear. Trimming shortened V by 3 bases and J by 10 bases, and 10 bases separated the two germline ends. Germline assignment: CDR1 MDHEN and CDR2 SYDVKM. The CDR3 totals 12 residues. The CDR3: CASSFLLTEQFF. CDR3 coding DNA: TGTGCCAGCAGTTTCCTCCTAACAGAGCAGTTCTTC.

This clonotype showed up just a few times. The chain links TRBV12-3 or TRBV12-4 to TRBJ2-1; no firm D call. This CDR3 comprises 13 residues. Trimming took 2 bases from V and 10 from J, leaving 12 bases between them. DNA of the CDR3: TGTGCCAGCAGTTTATTGGGTTTGCGGGAGCAGTTCTTC. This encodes CASSLLGLREQFF.

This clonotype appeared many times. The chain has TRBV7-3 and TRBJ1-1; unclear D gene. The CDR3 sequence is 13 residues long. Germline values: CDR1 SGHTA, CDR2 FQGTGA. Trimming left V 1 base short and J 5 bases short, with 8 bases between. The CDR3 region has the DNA TGTGCCAGCAGCTTAAACATGGGGACTGAAGCTTTCTTT. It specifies CASSLNMGTEAFF.

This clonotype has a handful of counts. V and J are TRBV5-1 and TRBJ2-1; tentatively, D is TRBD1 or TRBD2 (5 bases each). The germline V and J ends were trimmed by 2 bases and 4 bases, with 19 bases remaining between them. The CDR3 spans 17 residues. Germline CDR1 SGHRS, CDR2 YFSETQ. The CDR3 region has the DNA TGCGCCAGCAGCTTTGGACTTAGCTTGGGGGATTACAATGAGCAGTTCTTC. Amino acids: CASSFGLSLGDYNEQFF.

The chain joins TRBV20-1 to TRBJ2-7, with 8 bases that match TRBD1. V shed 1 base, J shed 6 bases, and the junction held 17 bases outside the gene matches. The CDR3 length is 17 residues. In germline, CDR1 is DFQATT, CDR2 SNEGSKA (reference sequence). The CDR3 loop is CSARAQDGGQVEFEQYF. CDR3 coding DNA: TGCAGTGCTAGAGCCCAGGATGGGGGACAGGTTGAGTTCGAGCAGTACTTC.

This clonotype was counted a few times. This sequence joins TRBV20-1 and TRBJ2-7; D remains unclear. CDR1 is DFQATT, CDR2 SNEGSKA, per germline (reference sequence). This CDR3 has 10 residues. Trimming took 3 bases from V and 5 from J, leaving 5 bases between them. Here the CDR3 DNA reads TGCAGTGCTAGTATGGACGAGCAGTACTTC. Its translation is CSASMDEQYF.

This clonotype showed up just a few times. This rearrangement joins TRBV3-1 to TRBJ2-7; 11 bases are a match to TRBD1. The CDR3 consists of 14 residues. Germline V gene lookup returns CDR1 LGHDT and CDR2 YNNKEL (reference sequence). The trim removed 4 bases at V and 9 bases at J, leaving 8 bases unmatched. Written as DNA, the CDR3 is TGTGCCAGCAGCCCCGGGACAGGGGGTCGAGGGCAGTACTTC. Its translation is CASSPGTGGRGQYF.

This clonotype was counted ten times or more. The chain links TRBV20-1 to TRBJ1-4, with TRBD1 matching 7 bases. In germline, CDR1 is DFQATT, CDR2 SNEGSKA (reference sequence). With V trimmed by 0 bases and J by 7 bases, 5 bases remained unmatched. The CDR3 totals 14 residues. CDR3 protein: CSARDGTVSEKLFF. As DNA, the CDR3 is TGCAGTGCTAGAGATGGGACAGTTTCTGAAAAACTGTTTTTT.

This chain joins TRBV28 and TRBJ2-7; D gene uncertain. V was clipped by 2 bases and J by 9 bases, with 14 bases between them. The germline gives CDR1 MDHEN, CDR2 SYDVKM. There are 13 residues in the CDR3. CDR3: CASSLSPKIGQYF. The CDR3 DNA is TGTGCCAGCAGTTTAAGCCCGAAAATCGGGCAGTACTTC.

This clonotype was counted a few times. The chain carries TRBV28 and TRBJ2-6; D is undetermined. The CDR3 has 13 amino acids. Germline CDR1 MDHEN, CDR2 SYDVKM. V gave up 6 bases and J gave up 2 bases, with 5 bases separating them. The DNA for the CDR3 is TGTGCCAGCAGGGAAGCTGGGGCCAACGTCCTGACTTTC. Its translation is CASREAGANVLTF.

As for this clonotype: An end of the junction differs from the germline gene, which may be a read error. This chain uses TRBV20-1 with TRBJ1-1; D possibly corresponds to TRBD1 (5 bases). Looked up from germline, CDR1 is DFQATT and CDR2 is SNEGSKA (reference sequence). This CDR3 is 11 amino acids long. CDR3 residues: CSAFKRTGTPF. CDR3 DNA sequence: TGCAGTGCTTTTAAGCGCACCGGGACCCCCTTT.

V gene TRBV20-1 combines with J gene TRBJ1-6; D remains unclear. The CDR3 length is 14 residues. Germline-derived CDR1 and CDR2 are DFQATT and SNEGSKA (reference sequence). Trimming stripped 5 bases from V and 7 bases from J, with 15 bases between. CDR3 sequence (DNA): TGCAGTGCTTACCTACCCGGGCGAAATTCACCCCTCCACTTT. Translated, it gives CSAYLPGRNSPLHF.

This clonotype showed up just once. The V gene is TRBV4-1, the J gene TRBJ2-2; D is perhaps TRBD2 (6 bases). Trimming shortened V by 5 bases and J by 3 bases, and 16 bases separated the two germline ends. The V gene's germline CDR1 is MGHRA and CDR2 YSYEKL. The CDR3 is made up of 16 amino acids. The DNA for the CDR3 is TGCGCCAGCAGCTCCCAAATACTAGCCGACACCGGGGAGCTGTTTTTT. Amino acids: CASSSQILADTGELFF.

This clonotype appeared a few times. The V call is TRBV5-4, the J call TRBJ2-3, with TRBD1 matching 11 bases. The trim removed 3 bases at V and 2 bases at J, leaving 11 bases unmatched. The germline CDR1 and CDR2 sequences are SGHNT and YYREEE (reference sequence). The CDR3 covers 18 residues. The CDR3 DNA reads TGTGCCAGCAGCTCGAGGACAGGGGGCCGCCCCTTCACAGATACGCAGTATTTT. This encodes CASSSRTGGRPFTDTQYF.

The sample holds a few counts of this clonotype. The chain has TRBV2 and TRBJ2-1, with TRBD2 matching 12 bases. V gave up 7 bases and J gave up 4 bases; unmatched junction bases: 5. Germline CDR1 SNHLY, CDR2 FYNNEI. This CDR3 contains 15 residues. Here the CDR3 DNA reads TGTGCCAGCAAGGGACTAGCGGGCGGGTACAATGAGCAGTTCTTC. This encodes CASKGLAGGYNEQFF.

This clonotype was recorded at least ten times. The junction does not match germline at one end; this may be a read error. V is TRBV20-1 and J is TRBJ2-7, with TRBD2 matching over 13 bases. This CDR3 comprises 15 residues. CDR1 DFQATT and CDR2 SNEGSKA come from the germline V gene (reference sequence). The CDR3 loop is CSAGEGLAGTYEQYF. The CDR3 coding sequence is TGCAGTGCTGGAGAGGGACTAGCGGGGACCTACGAGCAGTACTTC.

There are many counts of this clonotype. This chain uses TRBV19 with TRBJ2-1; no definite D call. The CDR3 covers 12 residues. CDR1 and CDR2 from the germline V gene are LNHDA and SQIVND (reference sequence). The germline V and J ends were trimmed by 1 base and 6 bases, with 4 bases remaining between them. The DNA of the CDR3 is TGTGCCAGTAGTATAGCGGCCAATGAGCAGTTCTTC. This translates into CASSIAANEQFF.

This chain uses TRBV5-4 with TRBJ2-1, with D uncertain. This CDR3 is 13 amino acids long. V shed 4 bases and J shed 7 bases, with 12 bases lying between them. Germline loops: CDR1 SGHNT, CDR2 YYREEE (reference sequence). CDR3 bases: TGTGCCAGCAGCCTGGACCGCGAAAATGAGCAGTTCTTC. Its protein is CASSLDRENEQFF.

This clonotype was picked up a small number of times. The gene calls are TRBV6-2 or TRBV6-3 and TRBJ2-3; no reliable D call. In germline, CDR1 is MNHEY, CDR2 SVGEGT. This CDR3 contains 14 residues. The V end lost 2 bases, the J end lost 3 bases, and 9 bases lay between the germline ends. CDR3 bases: TGTGCCAGCAGTTACCGCAAGTCGACAGATACGCAGTATTTT. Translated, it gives CASSYRKSTDTQYF.

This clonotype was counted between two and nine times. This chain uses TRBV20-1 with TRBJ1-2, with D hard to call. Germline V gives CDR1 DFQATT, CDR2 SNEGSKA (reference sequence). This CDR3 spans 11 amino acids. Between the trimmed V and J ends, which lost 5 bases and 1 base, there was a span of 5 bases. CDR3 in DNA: TGCAGTGCTCTGAGTAACTATGGCTACACCTTC. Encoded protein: CSALSNYGYTF.

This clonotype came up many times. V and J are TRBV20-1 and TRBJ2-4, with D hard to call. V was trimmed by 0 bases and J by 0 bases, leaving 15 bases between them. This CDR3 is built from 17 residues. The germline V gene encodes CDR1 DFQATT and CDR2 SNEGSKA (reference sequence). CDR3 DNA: TGCAGTGCTAGAGACCAGATTGGAGTGTTAGCCAAAAACATTCAGTACTTC. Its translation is CSARDQIGVLAKNIQYF.

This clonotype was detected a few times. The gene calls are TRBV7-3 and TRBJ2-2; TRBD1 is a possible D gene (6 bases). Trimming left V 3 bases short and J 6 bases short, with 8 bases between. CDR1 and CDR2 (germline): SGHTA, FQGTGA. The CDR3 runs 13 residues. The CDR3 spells CASSFQGPGELFF. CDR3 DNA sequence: TGTGCCAGCAGCTTCCAGGGGCCCGGGGAGCTGTTTTTT.

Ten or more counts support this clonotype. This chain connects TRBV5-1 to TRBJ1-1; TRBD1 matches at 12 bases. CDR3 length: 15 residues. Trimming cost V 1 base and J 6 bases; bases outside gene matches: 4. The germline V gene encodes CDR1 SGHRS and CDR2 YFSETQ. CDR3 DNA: TGCGCCAGCAGCTTGAAGGGACAGGGGGCCTCTGAAGCTTTCTTT. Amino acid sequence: CASSLKGQGASEAFF.

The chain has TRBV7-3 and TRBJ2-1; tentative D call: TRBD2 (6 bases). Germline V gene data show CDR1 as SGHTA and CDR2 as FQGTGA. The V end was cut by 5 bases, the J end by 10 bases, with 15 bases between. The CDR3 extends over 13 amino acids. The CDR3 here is CASSPGTWWEQFF. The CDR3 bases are TGTGCCAGCAGCCCCGGGACTTGGTGGGAGCAGTTCTTC.

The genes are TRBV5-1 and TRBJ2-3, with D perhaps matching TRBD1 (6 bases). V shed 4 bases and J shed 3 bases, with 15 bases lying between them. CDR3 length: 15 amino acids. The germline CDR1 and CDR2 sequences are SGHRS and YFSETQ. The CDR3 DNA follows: TGCGCCAGCAGCGAGGGCGCGAGGGGGACAGATACGCAGTATTTT. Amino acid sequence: CASSEGARGTDTQYF.